The present T cell receptor beta chain was sequenced within a study of regulatory T cells in long-lasting Graves disease. Through Arm-PCR of CDR3 regions and iRepertoire HTBI primers, TCR beta libraries were built. TCRdb used MiXCR to reprocess the multiplex PCR reads, holding one entry per CDR3 protein. The sample lists roughly 420,000 distinct CDR3 sequences, roughly 15% occurring once. Stated time point: newly diagnosed GD, antithyroid drugs for less than 3 months. Preparation of the TCR library used RNA extracted from PBMCs. This clonotype has at least ten counts. Germline V gene data show CDR1 as SGHTA and CDR2 as FQGNSA. V lost 3 bases, J lost 7 bases, and 8 bases stayed unmatched. The CDR3 consists of 14 residues.

The clonotype comes from a female donor with Graves disease. This specimen consisted of peripheral blood mononuclear cells (PBMCs), obtained at new diagnosis, from a patient treated with antithyroid drugs. The chain recombines TRBV7-2 with TRBJ2-7, with 8 bases matching TRBD2. For the CDR3, the DNA is TGTGCCAGCAGCTTGAGACGGGAGGGCGGGGAGCAGTACTTC. Amino acids: CASSLRREGGEQYF. Full variable domain (missing parts from reference TRBV7-2 and TRBJ2-7): GAGVSQSPSNKVTEKGKDVELRCDPISGHTALYWYRQSLGQGLEFLIYFQGNSAPDKSGLPSDRFSAERTGGSVSTLTIQRTQQEDSAVYLCASSLRREGGEQYFGPGTRLTVT.